Here is one T cell receptor (beta chain) with its context. Its specific antigen is unknown. Per-nucleotide qualities are absent, and no much larger clonotype sits a single base away. From cysteine to phenylalanine, the CDR3 is 12 amino acids long. Just the 36-base CDR3 DNA is kept, in frame starting at base 1. From the germline V gene, CDR1 is MNHNS and CDR2 is SASEGT. Relative to germline, V is 5 bases shorter and J is 5 bases shorter, with 6 bases between their ends. During the collection period, no immune events, such as infections, were documented for the healthy donors. Healthy-donor blood repertoires served as a training cohort to calibrate time-dependent variance in a beta-binomial model of T-cell clone differential abundance. The training cohort was composed of around ten healthy donors, 3 female and 7 male. Donor ages ranged from about 25 to 64 years, with an average of around 45 years. Whole blood was collected from each healthy donor at three time points spaced approximately 2 weeks apart and obtained from a commercial supplier. Genomic DNA was extracted from unsorted whole blood for immunosequencing.

TCRbeta CDR3 regions were profiled by bias-controlled multiplex PCR amplification of genomic DNA with the immunoSEQ Assay. In the paper's pipeline: The absolute abundance of each unique TCRbeta CDR3 region was quantified after sequences were collapsed and filtered. Two models were used to test differential abundance: a binomial model (Fisher-equivalent) and a beta-binomial model that adds time-dependent variance fitted from healthy donors. Any clone with fewer than 5 combined templates was excluded, and a clone was called differentially abundant if its Benjamini-Hochberg FDR was below 0.01. In the beta-binomial model, variance was expressed as a function of the total template count across the two samples, in the form v = (b*log(k)+a)^2. What TCRdb holds here is the immuneACCESS table cut down to in-frame rearrangements. Part of the clones is not present; checked against another copy, under half of the missing clones reflect an unresolved V gene, and the others are unexplained. D and trimming were read from the DNA, whereas the V and J calls and clone size are those reported in that table. The sample includes about 90,000 clones, with 88% observed a single time. The top ten hold 5.5% to 6% of the sample.

The sample comes from a study of identifying expanded T cells in peripheral blood (dated by TCRdb to between 2017 and 2020). Concerning the study at large: Four technical replicates, made by sequencing separate aliquots from the same pool of genomic DNA, were compared pairwise. Study-wide findings and limitations: The binomial model flagged around 1.1 differentially abundant clones between technical replicates, compared with about 16 over roughly 2 weeks and 19 over around four weeks. Across all healthy-donor time intervals, the beta-binomial model significantly cut both the number of clones called differentially abundant and the false-positive rate. Variance in clone template counts between two-week samples significantly increased with total template count across all healthy donors. The authors expected that over much longer intervals, such as months to years, biological variance in healthy repertoires might increase even further.

What was sequenced was blood. This TCR came from a person aged 18 to 70 in good health. The V gene is TRBV6-1 and the J gene is TRBJ1-4; no confident D gene assignment can be made. The CDR3 region: CASSFTNEKLFF. The nucleotide sequence reads TGTGCCAGCAGTTTCACGAATGAAAAACTGTTTTTT.